The clone carrying this T cell receptor (beta chain) has a single count. The target antigen is unknown. The CDR3 loop spans 12 amino acids. V lost 6 bases and J lost 6; bases outside the gene matches: 4. Looked up from germline, CDR1 is MNHNS and CDR2 is SASEGT. This sample is part of a study of CD8 T cell repertoires and HIV-1 epitope variants. About the research overall: Epitopes were three Gag families plus Nef HW9 and YT9. General study findings and limits: Only beta chains were identified, marking proliferation to antigen, not function. Roughly nine antigen-specific TCR beta clonotypes were found; five to seven seemed cross-reactive to variants.

On the immunoSEQ platform, TCR beta CDR3s were sequenced at survey depth. Using immunoSEQ multiplex PCR, the repertoire was profiled, and TCRdb retains in-frame clones only, with some absent. The sample carries around 4,500 clones, around 69% recorded once. The chain uses TRBV6-1 and TRBJ2-7, with 8 nucleotides matching TRBD2. This receptor was obtained from a male donor with HIV. Sequenced sample: cultured CD8+ T cells derived from PBMCs. The CDR3 here is CASSPGGGEQYF. The DNA for the CDR3 is TGTGCCAGCAGCCCGGGGGGGGGCGAGCAGTACTTC.